One sample yielded the 9 T cell receptor beta chains listed below, sequenced in a study of blood T cells in healthy people across ages. Alongside a J-beta primer mix, a sample-barcoded 5' primer served in a second PCR lasting about 7 to 11 cycles. One entry per CDR3 protein results from TCRdb running MiXCR on the 5' RACE reads. In the table there are about 840,000 distinct CDR3 sequences, 25% to 30% of which are singletons. The same data also went into a second study, on T cells of mothers and their children.

Sequencing used blood. These receptors were taken from a middle-aged woman in good health.

Details on this clonotype: A much larger clone differs by one base, so this may be a read error. The rearrangement uses TRBV2 and TRBJ2-3; tentatively, D is TRBD2 (6 bases). V was clipped by 10 bases and J by 8 bases, with 19 bases between them. Germline V lookup: CDR1 SNHLY, CDR2 FYNNEI. The CDR3 runs to 13 residues. This chain's CDR3 is CATLATEAVTQYF. In nucleotides, the CDR3 is TGTGCCACTCTAGCGACGGAGGCTGTTACGCAGTATTTT.

V and J are TRBV29-1 and TRBJ1-1; a weak D match, TRBD1 (5 bases). The CDR3 spans 14 residues. CDR1 and CDR2 from the germline V gene are SQVTM and ANQGSEA. Trimming removed 2 bases at V and 3 bases at J, with 13 bases between. The CDR3 DNA sequence: TGCAGCGTTGAATACGCCCGGGGGGACACTGAAGCTTTCTTT. Its protein is CSVEYARGDTEAFF.

Ten or more counts support this clonotype. The chain links TRBV12-3 or TRBV12-4 to TRBJ2-2; 10 bases map to TRBD1. The CDR3 consists of 16 residues. After removal of 6 bases from V and 5 bases from J, the junction contained 9 bases not matched to a gene. This CDR3 reads CASRAGQGGRTGELFF. DNA of the CDR3: TGTGCCAGCAGGGCAGGACAGGGGGGAAGGACCGGGGAGCTGTTTTTT.

Notes on this clonotype: One end of the junction is discordant with germline, which a read error may explain. This chain connects TRBV7-9 to TRBJ2-2; D unclear. The CDR3 contains 15 residues. From germline, CDR1 is SEHNR and CDR2 FQNEAQ (reference sequence). CDR3 loop: CASSLESLNIGELFF. The CDR3 nucleotides read TGTGCCAGCAGCTTAGAAAGCCTGAACATCGGGGAGCTGTTTTTT. The full variable domain, its missing parts supplied by reference TRBV7-9 and TRBJ2-2, is DTGVSQNPRHKITKRGQNVTFRCDPISEHNRLYWYRQTLGQGPEFLTYFQNEAQLEKSRLLSDRFSAERPKGSFSTLEIQRTEQGDSAMYLCASSLESLNIGELFFGEGSRLTVL.

For the CDR3, the DNA is TGTGCCACCAGCCGTTCCCGGACAGCACAGTACGAAAAACTGTTTTTT. It yields the protein CATSRSRTAQYEKLFF. V gene TRBV15 combines with J gene TRBJ1-4; a weak D match, TRBD1 (6 bases). The CDR3 runs 16 residues. The germline CDR1 and CDR2 sequences are LNHNV and YYDKDF (reference sequence). V dropped 5 bases and J dropped 8 bases, with 21 bases sitting between them.

V and J are TRBV28 and TRBJ2-3, with TRBD1 matching over 7 bases. Trimming cost V 7 bases and J 6 bases; bases outside gene matches: 10. Germline V gives CDR1 MDHEN, CDR2 SYDVKM. CDR3 length equals 14 residues. The CDR3 here is CASTPGQKTDTQYF. In nucleotides, the CDR3 is TGTGCCAGCACGCCGGGACAGAAGACGGATACGCAGTATTTT.

This clonotype was counted a few times. The rearrangement uses TRBV6-6 and TRBJ1-2; TRBD1 agrees at 10 bases. CDR1 and CDR2 from the germline V gene are MNHNY and SVGAGI (reference sequence). V shed 5 bases and J 4 bases; nucleotides not matched to a gene: 10. This CDR3 has 16 amino acids. The DNA for the CDR3 is TGTGCCAGCAGTGACCCCGGGACAGGGGAGGCCTATGGCTACACCTTC. Its protein is CASSDPGTGEAYGYTF.

The V and J genes are TRBV7-8 and TRBJ2-7; the D gene could be TRBD1 or TRBD2 (5 bases each). The germline V gene has CDR1 SGHVS and CDR2 FQNEAQ. This CDR3 has 11 residues. Trimming removed 4 bases from V and 13 bases from J, with 14 bases in between. The CDR3 bases are TGTGCCAGCAGCTGGGGACCGGAAAAATACTTC. Encoded protein: CASSWGPEKYF. Supplemented by reference TRBV7-8 and TRBJ2-7, the full variable domain reads GAGVSQSPRYKVAKRGQDVALRCDPISGHVSLFWYQQALGQGPEFLTYFQNEAQLDKSGLPSDRFFAERPEGSVSTLKIQRTQQEDSAVYLCASSWGPEKYFGPGTRLTVT.

DNA of the CDR3: TGTGCCAGCAGTAATATCCTAGCGGGGGACAATGAGCAGTTCTTC. Protein product: CASSNILAGDNEQFF. The gene calls are TRBV6-1 and TRBJ2-1; 10 bases are shared with TRBD2. The CDR3 totals 15 residues. In germline, CDR1 is MNHNS, CDR2 SASEGT. Trimming took 5 bases from V and 5 from J; bases not matched to a gene: 6.